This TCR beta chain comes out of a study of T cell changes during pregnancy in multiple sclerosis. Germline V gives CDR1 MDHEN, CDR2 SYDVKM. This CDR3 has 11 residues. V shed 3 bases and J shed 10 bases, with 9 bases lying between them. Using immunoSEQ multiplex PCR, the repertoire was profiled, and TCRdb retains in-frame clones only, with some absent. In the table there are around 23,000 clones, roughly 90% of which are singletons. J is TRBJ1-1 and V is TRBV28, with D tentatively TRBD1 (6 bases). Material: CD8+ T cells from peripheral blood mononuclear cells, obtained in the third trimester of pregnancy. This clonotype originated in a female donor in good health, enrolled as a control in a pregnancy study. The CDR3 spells CASSLQTGAFF. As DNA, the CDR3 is TGTGCCAGCAGTTTGCAGACAGGAGCTTTCTTT.